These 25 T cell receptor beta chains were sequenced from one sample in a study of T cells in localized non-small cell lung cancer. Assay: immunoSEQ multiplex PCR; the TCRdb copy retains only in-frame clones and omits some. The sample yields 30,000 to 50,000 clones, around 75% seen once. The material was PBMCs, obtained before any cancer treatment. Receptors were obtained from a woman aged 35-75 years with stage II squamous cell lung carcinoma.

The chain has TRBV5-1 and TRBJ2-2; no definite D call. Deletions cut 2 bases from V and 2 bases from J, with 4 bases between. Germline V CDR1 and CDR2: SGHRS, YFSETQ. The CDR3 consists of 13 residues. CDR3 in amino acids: CASSFDNTGELFF. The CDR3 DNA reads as TGCGCCAGCAGCTTCGACAACACCGGGGAGCTGTTTTTT. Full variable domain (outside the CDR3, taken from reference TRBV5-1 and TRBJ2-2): KAGVTQTPRYLIKTRGQQVTLSCSPISGHRSVSWYQQTPGQGLQFLFEYFSETQRNKGNFPGRFSGRQFSNSRSEMNVSTLELGDSALYLCASSFDNTGELFFGEGSRLTVL.

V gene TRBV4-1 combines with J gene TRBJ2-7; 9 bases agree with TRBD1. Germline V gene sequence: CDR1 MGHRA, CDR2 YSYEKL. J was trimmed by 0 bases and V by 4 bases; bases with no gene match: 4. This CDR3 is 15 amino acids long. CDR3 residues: CASSPGTGSSYEQYF. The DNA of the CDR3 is TGCGCCAGCAGCCCCGGGACAGGGTCCTCCTACGAGCAGTACTTC.

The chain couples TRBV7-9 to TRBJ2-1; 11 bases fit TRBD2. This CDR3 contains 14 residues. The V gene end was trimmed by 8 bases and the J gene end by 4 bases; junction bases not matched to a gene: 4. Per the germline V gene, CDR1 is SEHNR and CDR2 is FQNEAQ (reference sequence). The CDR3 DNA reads TGTGCCAGCGAGACTAGCGGGACGTACAATGAGCAGTTCTTC. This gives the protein CASETSGTYNEQFF.

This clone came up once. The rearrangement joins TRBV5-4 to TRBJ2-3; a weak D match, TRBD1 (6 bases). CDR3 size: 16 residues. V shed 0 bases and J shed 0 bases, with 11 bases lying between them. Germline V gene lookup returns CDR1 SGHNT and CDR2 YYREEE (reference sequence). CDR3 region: CASSLGQAYSTDTQYF. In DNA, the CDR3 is TGTGCCAGCAGCTTGGGACAGGCATATAGCACAGATACGCAGTATTTT.

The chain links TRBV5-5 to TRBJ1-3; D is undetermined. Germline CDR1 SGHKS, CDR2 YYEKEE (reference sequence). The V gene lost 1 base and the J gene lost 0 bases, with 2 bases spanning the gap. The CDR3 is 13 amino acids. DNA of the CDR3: TGTGCCAGCAGCTTGTACTCTGGAAACACCATATATTTT. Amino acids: CASSLYSGNTIYF.

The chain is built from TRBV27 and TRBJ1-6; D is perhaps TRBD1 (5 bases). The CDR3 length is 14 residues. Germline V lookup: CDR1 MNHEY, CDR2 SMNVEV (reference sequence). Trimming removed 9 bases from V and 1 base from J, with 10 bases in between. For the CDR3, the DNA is TGTGCCAGTCGGCGGGGGTCCTATAATTCACCCCTCCACTTT. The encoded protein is CASRRGSYNSPLHF.

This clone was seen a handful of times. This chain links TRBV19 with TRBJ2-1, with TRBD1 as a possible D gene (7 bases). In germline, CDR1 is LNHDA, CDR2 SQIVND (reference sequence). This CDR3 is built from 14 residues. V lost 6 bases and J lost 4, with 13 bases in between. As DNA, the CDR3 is TGTGCCAGTAGCGGGGGACAGACTTACAATGAGCAGTTCTTC. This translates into CASSGGQTYNEQFF.

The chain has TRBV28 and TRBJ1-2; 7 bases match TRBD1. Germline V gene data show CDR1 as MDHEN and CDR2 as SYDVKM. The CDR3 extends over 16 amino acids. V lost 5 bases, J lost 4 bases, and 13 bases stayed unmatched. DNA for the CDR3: TGTGCCAGCAGTCCCCCGGGACAGCCCTTGGGCTATGGCTACACCTTC. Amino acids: CASSPPGQPLGYGYTF.

DNA for the CDR3: TGTGCCAGCACCCCTAGCAGACGATCCTACGAGCAGTACTTC. It specifies CASTPSRRSYEQYF. V and J are TRBV27 and TRBJ2-7, with D perhaps TRBD2 (5 bases). Germline CDR1 is MNHEY and CDR2 is SMNVEV (reference sequence). CDR3 size: 14 residues. V dropped 7 bases and J dropped 1 base, with 14 bases sitting between them.

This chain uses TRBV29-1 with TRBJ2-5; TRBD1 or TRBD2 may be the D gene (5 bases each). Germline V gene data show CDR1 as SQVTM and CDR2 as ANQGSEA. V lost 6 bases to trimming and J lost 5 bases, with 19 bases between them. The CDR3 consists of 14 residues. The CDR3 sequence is CSVRGAEGIETQYF. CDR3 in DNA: TGCAGCGTGAGGGGAGCTGAGGGGATTGAGACCCAGTACTTC.

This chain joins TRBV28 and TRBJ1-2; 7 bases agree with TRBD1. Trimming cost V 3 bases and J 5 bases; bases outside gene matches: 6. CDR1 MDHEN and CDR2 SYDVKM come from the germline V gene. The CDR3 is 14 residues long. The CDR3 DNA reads TGTGCCAGCAGTTTCGCAGGGGGTGCTTATGGCTACACCTTC. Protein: CASSFAGGAYGYTF.

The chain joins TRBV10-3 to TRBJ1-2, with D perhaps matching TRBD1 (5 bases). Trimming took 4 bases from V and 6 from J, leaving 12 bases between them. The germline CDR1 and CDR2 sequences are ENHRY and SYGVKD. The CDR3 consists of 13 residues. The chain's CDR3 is CAISVTGLDGYTF. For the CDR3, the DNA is TGTGCCATCAGTGTCACAGGTTTGGATGGCTACACCTTC.

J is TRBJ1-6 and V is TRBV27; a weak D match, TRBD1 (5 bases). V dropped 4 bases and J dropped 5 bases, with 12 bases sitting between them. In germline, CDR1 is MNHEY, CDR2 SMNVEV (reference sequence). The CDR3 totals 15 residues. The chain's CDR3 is CASSSLGADNSPLHF. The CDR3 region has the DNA TGTGCCAGCAGTTCCCTCGGGGCGGATAATTCACCCCTCCACTTT.

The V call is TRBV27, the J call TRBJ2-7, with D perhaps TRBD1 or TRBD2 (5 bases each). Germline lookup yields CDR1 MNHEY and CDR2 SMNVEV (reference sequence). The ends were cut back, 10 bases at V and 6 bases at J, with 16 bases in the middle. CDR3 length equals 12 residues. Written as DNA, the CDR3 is TGTGCCACGAGGGGCCCGGGGCCCGAGCAGTACGTC. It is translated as CATRGPGPEQYV.

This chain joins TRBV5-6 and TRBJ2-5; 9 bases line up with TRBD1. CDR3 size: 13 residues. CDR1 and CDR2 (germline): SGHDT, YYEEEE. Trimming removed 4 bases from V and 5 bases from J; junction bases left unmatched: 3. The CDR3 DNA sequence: TGTGCCAGCAGCCAGGACAGGGGTGAGACCCAGTACTTC. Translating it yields CASSQDRGETQYF.

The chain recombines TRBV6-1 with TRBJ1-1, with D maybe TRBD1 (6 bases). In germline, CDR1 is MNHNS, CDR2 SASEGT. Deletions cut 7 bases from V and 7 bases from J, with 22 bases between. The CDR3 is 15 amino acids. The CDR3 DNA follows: TGTGCCAGCACCAGAGACAGGCCCGGAGGAAATGAAGCTTTCTTT. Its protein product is CASTRDRPGGNEAFF.

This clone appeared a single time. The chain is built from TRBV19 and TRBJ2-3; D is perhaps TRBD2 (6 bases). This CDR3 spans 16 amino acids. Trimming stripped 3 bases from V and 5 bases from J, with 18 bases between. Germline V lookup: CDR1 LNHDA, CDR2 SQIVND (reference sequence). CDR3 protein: CASSIWSGSGGDTQYF. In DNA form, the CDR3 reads TGTGCCAGTAGTATTTGGAGCGGTAGCGGCGGAGATACGCAGTATTTT.

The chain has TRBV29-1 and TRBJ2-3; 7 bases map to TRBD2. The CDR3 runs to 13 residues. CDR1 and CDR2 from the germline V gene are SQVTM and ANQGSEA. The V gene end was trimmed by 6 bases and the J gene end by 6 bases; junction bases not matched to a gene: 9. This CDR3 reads CSVTSAMGDTQYF. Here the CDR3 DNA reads TGCAGCGTCACTAGCGCGATGGGGGATACGCAGTATTTT.

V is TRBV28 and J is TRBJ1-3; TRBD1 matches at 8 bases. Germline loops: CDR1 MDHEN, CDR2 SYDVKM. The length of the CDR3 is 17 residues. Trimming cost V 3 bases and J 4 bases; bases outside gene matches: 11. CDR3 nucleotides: TGTGCCAGCAGTTTCGTCCAGACAGGGGTGGCAGGAAACACCATATATTTT. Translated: CASSFVQTGVAGNTIYF.

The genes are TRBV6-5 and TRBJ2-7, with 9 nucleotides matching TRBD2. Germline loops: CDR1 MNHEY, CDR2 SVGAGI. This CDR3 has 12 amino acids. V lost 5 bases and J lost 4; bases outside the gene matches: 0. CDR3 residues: CASSGLAYEQYF. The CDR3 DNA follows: TGTGCCAGCAGTGGACTAGCGTACGAGCAGTACTTC.

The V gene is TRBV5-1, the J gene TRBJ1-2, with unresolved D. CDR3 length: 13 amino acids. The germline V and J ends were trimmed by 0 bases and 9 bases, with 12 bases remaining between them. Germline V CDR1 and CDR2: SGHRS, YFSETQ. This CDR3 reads CASSLENSGSYTF. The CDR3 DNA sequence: TGCGCCAGCAGCTTGGAAAACAGTGGGAGCTACACCTTC.

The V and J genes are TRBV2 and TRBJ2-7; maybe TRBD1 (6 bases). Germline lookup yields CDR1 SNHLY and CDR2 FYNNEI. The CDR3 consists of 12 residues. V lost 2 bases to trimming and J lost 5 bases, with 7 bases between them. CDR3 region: CASSEQGHEQYV. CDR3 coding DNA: TGTGCCAGCAGTGAACAGGGGCACGAGCAGTACGTC.

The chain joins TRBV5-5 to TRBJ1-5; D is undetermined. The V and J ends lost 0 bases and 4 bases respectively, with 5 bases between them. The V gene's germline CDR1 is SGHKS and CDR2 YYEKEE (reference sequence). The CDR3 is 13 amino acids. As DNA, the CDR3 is TGTGCCAGCAGCTTGGCGGGGAATCAGCCCCAGCATTTT. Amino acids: CASSLAGNQPQHF.

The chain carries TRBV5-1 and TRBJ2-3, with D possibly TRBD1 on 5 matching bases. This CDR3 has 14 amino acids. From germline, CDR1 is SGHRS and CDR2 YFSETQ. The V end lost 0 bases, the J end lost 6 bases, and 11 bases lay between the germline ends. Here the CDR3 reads CASSLGIKGDTQYF. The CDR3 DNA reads TGCGCCAGCAGCTTGGGGATAAAGGGGGATACGCAGTATTTT.

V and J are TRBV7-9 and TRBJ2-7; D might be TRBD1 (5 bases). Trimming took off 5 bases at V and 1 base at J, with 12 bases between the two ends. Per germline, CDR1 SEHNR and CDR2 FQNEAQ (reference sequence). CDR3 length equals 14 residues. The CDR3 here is CASSPLSGSYEQYF. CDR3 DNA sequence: TGTGCCAGCAGCCCCCTGTCAGGGTCCTACGAGCAGTACTTC.